The 3 T cell receptor beta chains below come from one sample, sequenced in a study of T-cell memory formation after mild COVID-19. TCRdb re-derived calls from the 5' RACE reads in MiXCR, one entry per CDR3 protein. The data contain approximately 300,000 distinct CDR3 sequences, more than 15% of them singletons. Sequencing was performed on PBMCs or a T cell subset sorted from them (not recorded which). These receptors were collected from a man younger than 35 who had mild COVID-19 (a few samples of this study predate the infection). Cell type and time point are not known.

This sequence joins TRBV5-1 and TRBJ2-5, with D perhaps matching TRBD1 or TRBD2 (5 bases each). Looked up from germline, CDR1 is SGHRS and CDR2 is YFSETQ. V gave up 0 bases and J gave up 1 base, with 10 bases separating them. This CDR3 contains 15 residues. CDR3 sequence: CASSLVPGTQETQYF. CDR3 DNA: TGCGCCAGCAGCTTGGTTCCAGGGACCCAAGAGACCCAGTACTTC.

This clonotype turned up a few times. The chain couples TRBV10-3 to TRBJ2-1; either TRBD1 or TRBD2 may supply D (5 bases each). The V end was cut by 3 bases, the J end by 5 bases, with 14 bases between. Germline V gene data show CDR1 as ENHRY and CDR2 as SYGVKD. The CDR3 has 15 amino acids. The CDR3 sequence: CAISEVGEHDNEQFF. CDR3 nucleotide sequence: TGTGCCATCAGTGAAGTGGGGGAACACGACAATGAGCAGTTCTTC.

This clonotype was observed a handful of times. V gene TRBV5-1 combines with J gene TRBJ2-1; 9 nucleotides align to TRBD2. The CDR3 contains 14 residues. Germline V gives CDR1 SGHRS, CDR2 YFSETQ. V dropped 2 bases and J dropped 9; count of bases not matched to a gene: 6. The CDR3, as DNA: TGCGCCAGCAGCTTCGGCGGGGGGGCCGGTGAGCAGTTCTTC. As protein: CASSFGGGAGEQFF.